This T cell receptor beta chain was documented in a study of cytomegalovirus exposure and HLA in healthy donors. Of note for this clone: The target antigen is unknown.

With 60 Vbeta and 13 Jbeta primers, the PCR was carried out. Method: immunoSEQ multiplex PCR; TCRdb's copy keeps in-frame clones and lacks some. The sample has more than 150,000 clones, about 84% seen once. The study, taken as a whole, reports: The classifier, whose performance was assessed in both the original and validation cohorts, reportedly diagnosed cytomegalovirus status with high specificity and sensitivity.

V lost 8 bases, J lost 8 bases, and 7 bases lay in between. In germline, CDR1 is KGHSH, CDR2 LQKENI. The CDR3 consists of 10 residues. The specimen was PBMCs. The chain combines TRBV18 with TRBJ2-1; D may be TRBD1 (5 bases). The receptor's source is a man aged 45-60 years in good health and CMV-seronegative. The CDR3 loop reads CASLGDEQFF. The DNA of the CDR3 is TGTGCCAGCCTAGGGGATGAGCAGTTCTTC.